This T cell receptor (beta chain) was recovered during a study of CD8 T cells in ankylosing spondylitis. Study-wide findings and caveats: Disease-linked clones reportedly concentrated significantly in matched ankylosing spondylitis synovial fluid. Past studies reported some motif variants in reactive arthritis synovial fluid and blood. Ankylosing spondylitis blood seemed to carry a telltale TCR beta motif made of about 8 highly homologous variants.

This clonotype was seen more than once but under ten times. Antigen unknown. Germline CDR1 reads SGHAT; CDR2 reads FQNNGV. The V and J ends lost 5 bases and 0 bases respectively, with 14 bases between them. This CDR3 comprises 16 residues. Molecular-barcoded quantitative 5'-RACE produced these TCR beta libraries. In TCRdb, the 5' RACE reads were re-called with MiXCR into one record per CDR3 protein. Of roughly 450,000 distinct CDR3 sequences in the sample, 25% to 30% were seen once. The chain recombines TRBV11-2 with TRBJ2-1; D is possibly TRBD1 or TRBD2 (7 bases each). The sample comprised blood, either unsorted or a sorted T cell fraction (not recorded which). The receptor's source is a male donor with ankylosing spondylitis. In DNA, the CDR3 is TGTGCCAGCAGCCCCAGGGGGGGTAGCTCCTACAATGAGCAGTTCTTC. Protein: CASSPRGGSSYNEQFF.